This entry concerns a single T cell receptor beta chain. Antigen: not known. The method was immunoSEQ multiplex PCR; TCRdb's version includes in-frame clones alone and lacks a portion of them. The sample lists around 1,900,000 clones; 93% were seen once. The data stem from a study of shared clonotypes between healthy human individuals. Study context: In total, the donors were two women and a few men aged 18 to 49. Overall study results and limits: For sorted subsets, rarefaction showed incomplete sequencing despite large depth. Relative to clonotypes present in all four donors, those not shared had lower generation probabilities. Specimens sampled were limited to blood, with tissue repertoires likely differing.

The CDR3 covers 15 residues. The trim removed 5 bases at V and 7 bases at J, leaving 12 bases unmatched. The germline gives CDR1 GTSNPN, CDR2 SVGIG (reference sequence). Terminally differentiated effector memory CD45RA+ cells were left out of the naive CD8 fraction, which was CD45RO-negative and positively selected for CCR7. What was sequenced was naive CD8+ T cells from PBMCs. The chain links TRBV30 to TRBJ2-1, with TRBD1 identical over 9 bases. The sequence was obtained from a man between 18 and 35 years old in good health. Some clones in this sample may be carry-over from other donors' samples. This CDR3 reads CAWDLTGGRGNEQFF. DNA for the CDR3: TGTGCCTGGGACCTCACAGGGGGCAGAGGGAATGAGCAGTTCTTC.